Listed below are T cell receptor beta chains from one sample, sequenced in a study of blood T cell repertoires in COVID-19. Assay used: immunoSEQ multiplex PCR; TCRdb lists only in-frame clones, some missing. Counted here are some 50,000 clones, roughly 79% occurring once; the ten biggest clones make up 11% to 15%. Sequencing was performed on peripheral blood. These receptors came from a human donor in a cohort sampled during active COVID-19. CDR3s include the opening cysteine and the closing phenylalanine or tryptophan. The D gene is left open where the match is weak. Some rows have no size entry. The others give once, few or many, or a class for an expanded clone.

CDR3 length	V gene	D gene	J gene	clone size	CDR3 DNA	CDR3 protein
15	TRBV2	NA	TRBJ1-6	NA	TGTGCCAGCAGTGAATTGGTGGGTGGGGGGTCACCCCTCCACTTT	CASSELVGGGSPLHF
15	TRBV7-2	TRBD1	TRBJ1-2	NA	TGTGCCAGCAGCTCCCACAGGGGAGTTGATCATGGCTACACCTTC	CASSSHRGVDHGYTF
16	TRBV19	NA	TRBJ1-6	once	TGTGCCAGTAGTATTGGCGGGGGTACCTATAATTCACCCCTCCACTTT	CASSIGGGTYNSPLHF
14	TRBV7-9	TRBD2	TRBJ2-7	few	TGTGCCAGCACCAAATTGGGGGGGGCCTACGAGCAGTACTTC	CASTKLGGAYEQYF
15	TRBV5-1	TRBD2	TRBJ2-7	few	TGCGCCAGCAGCTTCGATAGCGGGAGGTCCTACGAGCAGTACTTC	CASSFDSGRSYEQYF
16	TRBV4-3	TRBD1	TRBJ2-7	NA	TGCGCCAGCAGCCAAACACCGGGACAGGGTGGATACGAGCAGTACTTC	CASSQTPGQGGYEQYF
15	TRBV5-1	NA	TRBJ2-5	NA	TGCGCCAGCAGCTCGACCGGGGAGGCGGGGGAGACCCAGTACTTC	CASSSTGEAGETQYF
15	TRBV9	TRBD1	TRBJ1-1	once	TGTGCCAGCAGCGCCGGGACAGGGCTGAACACTGAAGCTTTCTTT	CASSAGTGLNTEAFF
18	TRBV14	TRBD2	TRBJ2-3	NA	TGTGCCAGCAGCCAAGATCGACTAGCGGGGGGGCTAAGAGATACGCAGTATTTT	CASSQDRLAGGLRDTQYF
14	TRBV10-2	TRBD1	TRBJ1-5	NA	TGCGCCAGCAGTGTACAGGGGGGCAATCAGCCCCAGCATTTT	CASSVQGGNQPQHF
15	TRBV5-8	TRBD2	TRBJ2-1	NA	TGTGCCAGCAACGAGGCGGGGGGGTACTGGAGTGAGCAGTTCTTC	CASNEAGGYWSEQFF
14	TRBV7-9	NA	TRBJ2-5	NA	TGTGCCAGCAGCTTACGCAGGGCGGGGGAGACCCAGTACTTC	CASSLRRAGETQYF
13	TRBV4-1	NA	TRBJ2-1	NA	TGCGCCAGCAGCCAAGATAGGGAGAATGAGCAGTTCTTC	CASSQDRENEQFF
15	TRBV19	NA	TRBJ1-6	NA	TGTGCCAGTAGTATACAACTTAAACATAATTCACCCCTCCACTTT	CASSIQLKHNSPLHF
15	TRBV18	TRBD2	TRBJ2-1	NA	TGTGCCAGCTCACGAGCGGGGGGGTTCTACAATGAGCAGTTCTTC	CASSRAGGFYNEQFF
14	TRBV7-9	NA	TRBJ1-5	NA	TGTGCCAGCAGCTTAGGCGGGGGGAATCAGCCCCAGCATTTT	CASSLGGGNQPQHF
14	TRBV7-2	NA	TRBJ1-5	NA	TGTGCCAGCAGCTCTGGGGGGAGGGGTCAGCCCCAGCATTTT	CASSSGGRGQPQHF
14	TRBV28	NA	TRBJ1-2	NA	TGTGCCAGCAGTTTACAGGGGCCCAACTATGGCTACACCTTC	CASSLQGPNYGYTF
15	TRBV11-2	TRBD1	TRBJ1-2	once	TGTGCCAGCAGCTCCACGACAGGGAACAACTATGGCTACACCTTC	CASSSTTGNNYGYTF
14	TRBV2	NA	TRBJ2-4	NA	TGTGCCAGCAGTTTTTCGGACGGACTGGACATTCAGTACTTC	CASSFSDGLDIQYF
15	TRBV5-1	TRBD1	TRBJ2-3	NA	TGCGCCAGCAGCTTACCGGGACAGGGGTCAGATACGCAGTATTTT	CASSLPGQGSDTQYF
13	TRBV5-1	NA	TRBJ1-4	NA	TGCGCCAGCAGTCAGGGCGGGGATGAAAAACTGTTTTTT	CASSQGGDEKLFF
13	TRBV6-5	NA	TRBJ2-3	NA	TGTGCCAGCAGGGGGCTCCGGACAGATACGCAGTATTTT	CASRGLRTDTQYF
14	TRBV10-3	NA	TRBJ1-5	once	TGTGCCATCAGTGACTCGAACATTGGTCAGCCCCAGCATTTT	CAISDSNIGQPQHF
13	TRBV7-9	NA	TRBJ1-2	NA	TGTGCCAGCAGCTCCCGGGACATCTATGGCTACACCTTC	CASSSRDIYGYTF
16	TRBV19	NA	TRBJ2-7	NA	TGTGCCAGTAGTCAAGACAGATTCCCGATCTCCTACGAGCAGTACTTC	CASSQDRFPISYEQYF
14	TRBV18	NA	TRBJ1-2	NA	TGTGCCAGCTCAGCCGGAAGGCAGGGCTATGGCTACACCTTC	CASSAGRQGYGYTF
14	TRBV5-1	NA	TRBJ1-2	NA	TGCGCCAGCAGCTTAGGACAGTCTATCTATGGCTACACCTTC	CASSLGQSIYGYTF
12	TRBV19	NA	TRBJ1-2	once	TGTGCCAGTCGGGGGGGAAACTATGGCTACACCTTC	CASRGGNYGYTF
15	TRBV5-6	TRBD2	TRBJ2-7	once	TGTGCCAGCAGCCCACTAGCGGGAGTATTCCGCGAGCAGTACTTC	CASSPLAGVFREQYF
14	TRBV19	NA	TRBJ1-2	once	TGTGCCAGTAGTATTTCGGGAGATAACTATGGCTACACCTTC	CASSISGDNYGYTF
17	TRBV7-3	NA	TRBJ1-4	NA	TGTGCCAGCAGCATATGGACCGGGGGAGGGGGTAATGAAAAACTGTTTTTT	CASSIWTGGGGNEKLFF
13	TRBV5-6	NA	TRBJ2-7	few	TGTGCCAGCAGCCTGGGGGCAGGGGTCGAGCAGTACTTC	CASSLGAGVEQYF
15	TRBV29-1	NA	TRBJ2-7	NA	TGCAGCGTCGAGGCGAGTAGGGGGGGGACCTACGAGCAGTACTTC	CSVEASRGGTYEQYF
13	TRBV9	NA	TRBJ2-3	NA	TGTGCCAGCAGCGATTCAGAGCGGGTCCCGAAGTATTTT	CASSDSERVPKYF
13	TRBV27	NA	TRBJ1-2	many	TGTGCCAGCAGTTTATCGGGGAGTCAAGGCTACACCTTC	CASSLSGSQGYTF
15	TRBV9	TRBD2	TRBJ2-1	NA	TGTGCCAGCAGCGTAGGTCCTAGCGGGATAAGGCTGCAGTTCTTC	CASSVGPSGIRLQFF
15	TRBV27	NA	TRBJ2-3	NA	TGTGCCAGGAAACACTCGACATTCATCACAGATACGCAGTATTTT	CARKHSTFITDTQYF
16	TRBV7-9	NA	TRBJ2-6	NA	TGTGCCAGCAGCTTAGCTTCAGGGTACGGGGCCAACGTCCTGACTTTC	CASSLASGYGANVLTF
15	TRBV5-1	NA	TRBJ2-1	NA	TGCGCCAGCAGCTTGGATGCGGGGAGGTCGGGTGAGCAGTTCTTC	CASSLDAGRSGEQFF
15	TRBV28	NA	TRBJ1-4	NA	TGTGCCAGCGGTGGAGGGGCTGTGGTGAATGAAAAACTGTTTTTT	CASGGGAVVNEKLFF
12	TRBV27	NA	TRBJ1-1	NA	TGTGCCAGCAGTTTGGGGGGGGCTGAAGCTTTCTTT	CASSLGGAEAFF
15	TRBV3-1/TRBV3-2	NA	TRBJ2-3	NA	TGTGCCAGCAGCCAAGAAGCAGGGGCGGGAGATACGCAGTATTTT	CASSQEAGAGDTQYF
14	TRBV5-8	NA	TRBJ2-7	NA	TGTGCCAGCAGCTTGGTCGGGACATCCTACGAGCAGTACTTC	CASSLVGTSYEQYF
12	TRBV2	NA	TRBJ1-2	NA	TGTGCCAGTGGACAGATCATCTATGGCTACACCTTC	CASGQIIYGYTF
14	TRBV11-2	NA	TRBJ1-6	NA	TGTGCCAGCGCCGCAGGGTACGAAAGTTCACCCCTCCACTTT	CASAAGYESSPLHF
15	TRBV18	NA	TRBJ1-4	NA	TGTGCCAGCTCACGAAGACAGTCAACTAATGAAAAACTGTTTTTT	CASSRRQSTNEKLFF
16	TRBV28	NA	TRBJ2-2	NA	TGTGCCAGCAGTTTTGTGGCGGAGGGAGGTCCCGGGGAGCTGTTTTTT	CASSFVAEGGPGELFF